A selection of T cell receptor beta chains follows, all from one sample in a study of OX40 agonist ivuxolimab in advanced cancers. Some clones are missing from TCRdb's copy, which holds only in-frame ones; the method was immunoSEQ multiplex PCR. The table records about 70,000 clones, 85% to 90% of them present only once. The input for sequencing was CD4+ or CD8+ T cells sorted from blood, taken in a trial of the OX40 agonist ivuxolimab. The receptors originated from an adult with an advanced solid tumor such as melanoma, head and neck, liver or kidney cancer. CDR3s include the opening cysteine and the closing phenylalanine or tryptophan. D genes are given only for firm matches. Size tells how often a clone was seen (once, few, many) or the class of an expanded clone, and some rows leave it out.

J gene: TRBJ1-1; CDR3 length: 14; V gene: TRBV18; clone size: -; D gene: TRBD1; CDR3 DNA: TGTGCCAGCTCCCGACAGGGGGAGGACACTGAAGCTTTCTTT; CDR3 protein: CASSRQGEDTEAFF
J gene: TRBJ2-4; CDR3 length: 14; V gene: TRBV6-1; clone size: -; D gene: TRBD1; CDR3 DNA: TGTGCCAGCAGTGACGCCGGGACAGGGAACATTCAGTACTTC; CDR3 protein: CASSDAGTGNIQYF
J gene: TRBJ2-1; CDR3 length: 15; V gene: TRBV6-4; clone size: -; D gene: TRBD2; CDR3 DNA: TGTGCCAGCAGTGACTCTAGCGGGAGCTACAATGAGCAGTTCTTC; CDR3 protein: CASSDSSGSYNEQFF
J gene: TRBJ2-7; CDR3 length: 14; V gene: TRBV5-1; clone size: -; D gene: -; CDR3 DNA: TGCGCCAGCAGCTTGTACGGAAGCTCCTACGAGCAGTACTTC; CDR3 protein: CASSLYGSSYEQYF
J gene: TRBJ1-5; CDR3 length: 12; V gene: TRBV19; clone size: -; D gene: -; CDR3 DNA: TGTGCCAGTAGTATCGCGGCGGGGCCCCAGCATTTT; CDR3 protein: CASSIAAGPQHF
J gene: TRBJ2-3; CDR3 length: 15; V gene: TRBV7-9; clone size: -; D gene: -; CDR3 DNA: TGTGCCAGCAGCTTCAAGGGGATCGTAACAGATACGCAGTATTTT; CDR3 protein: CASSFKGIVTDTQYF
J gene: TRBJ2-1; CDR3 length: 15; V gene: TRBV9; clone size: -; D gene: TRBD2; CDR3 DNA: TGTGCCAGCAGCGTAGCGGGACTAGACTACAATGAGCAGTTCTTC; CDR3 protein: CASSVAGLDYNEQFF
J gene: TRBJ2-2; CDR3 length: 16; V gene: TRBV5-6; clone size: -; D gene: TRBD2; CDR3 DNA: TGTGCCAGCAGCTGGGGGGGACTAGCGAACACCGGGGAGCTGTTTTTT; CDR3 protein: CASSWGGLANTGELFF
J gene: TRBJ1-4; CDR3 length: 15; V gene: TRBV19; clone size: once; D gene: TRBD1; CDR3 DNA: TGTGCCAGTACCAATTGGGGACAGGGAGTGGAAAAACTGTTTTTT; CDR3 protein: CASTNWGQGVEKLFF
J gene: TRBJ1-2; CDR3 length: 14; V gene: TRBV7-8; clone size: -; D gene: -; CDR3 DNA: TGTGCCAGCAGCTTTGGATCCAGCAACTATGGCTACACCTTC; CDR3 protein: CASSFGSSNYGYTF
J gene: TRBJ2-2; CDR3 length: 17; V gene: TRBV9; clone size: -; D gene: -; CDR3 DNA: TGTGCCAGCAGCGAGGGTACAGGGTGGGTAGACACCGGGGAGCTGTTTTTT; CDR3 protein: CASSEGTGWVDTGELFF
J gene: TRBJ2-7; CDR3 length: 15; V gene: TRBV6-5; clone size: -; D gene: TRBD2; CDR3 DNA: TGTGCCAGCAGTTCTTGGCGGGAGGGTCTGAACGAGCAGTACTTC; CDR3 protein: CASSSWREGLNEQYF
J gene: TRBJ2-7; CDR3 length: 14; V gene: TRBV12-5; clone size: -; D gene: -; CDR3 DNA: TGTGCTAGTGGTTTGGGAACAGTACCGCCCGAGCAGTACTTC; CDR3 protein: CASGLGTVPPEQYF
J gene: TRBJ2-7; CDR3 length: 12; V gene: TRBV5-1; clone size: -; D gene: -; CDR3 DNA: TGCGCCAGCAGCTTGTTACCCTACGAGCAGTACTTC; CDR3 protein: CASSLLPYEQYF
J gene: TRBJ2-2; CDR3 length: 16; V gene: TRBV15; clone size: -; D gene: TRBD1; CDR3 DNA: TGTGCCACCAGGAGACCGGGACAGGGCGGGACCGGGGAGCTGTTTTTT; CDR3 protein: CATRRPGQGGTGELFF
J gene: TRBJ1-2; CDR3 length: 15; V gene: TRBV6-5; clone size: -; D gene: TRBD1; CDR3 DNA: TGTGCCAGCAGCTCAACAGTCCGGGACAGGGGCGGCTACACCTTC; CDR3 protein: CASSSTVRDRGGYTF
J gene: TRBJ1-1; CDR3 length: 15; V gene: TRBV6-5; clone size: -; D gene: TRBD1; CDR3 DNA: TGTGCCAGCAGCAACACAGGGGGCGCTCGGACTGAAGCTTTCTTT; CDR3 protein: CASSNTGGARTEAFF
J gene: TRBJ2-7; CDR3 length: 15; V gene: TRBV15; clone size: -; D gene: TRBD2; CDR3 DNA: TGTGCCACCAGCGCCCGGACTAGCGGTTTCTACGAGCAGTACTTC; CDR3 protein: CATSARTSGFYEQYF
J gene: TRBJ1-1; CDR3 length: 15; V gene: TRBV27; clone size: -; D gene: -; CDR3 DNA: TGTGCCAGCAGTCCGAGTGGGGTGCCGAACACTGAAGCTTTCTTT; CDR3 protein: CASSPSGVPNTEAFF
J gene: TRBJ1-5; CDR3 length: 12; V gene: TRBV18; clone size: few; D gene: -; CDR3 DNA: TGTGCCAGCTCACTACCAGATCAGCCCCAGCATTTT; CDR3 protein: CASSLPDQPQHF
J gene: TRBJ1-4; CDR3 length: 12; V gene: TRBV27; clone size: -; D gene: -; CDR3 DNA: TGTGCCAGCAGTTTTGGGGGTGAAAAACTGTTTTTT; CDR3 protein: CASSFGGEKLFF
J gene: TRBJ2-1; CDR3 length: 15; V gene: TRBV6-6; clone size: -; D gene: -; CDR3 DNA: TGTGCCAGCAGTTATCTCGGGCCTGGGTCAAATGAGCAGTTCTTC; CDR3 protein: CASSYLGPGSNEQFF
J gene: TRBJ1-1; CDR3 length: 13; V gene: TRBV5-1; clone size: -; D gene: TRBD1; CDR3 DNA: TGCGCCAGCAGCTTGGACAGGGGCACTGAAGCTTTCTTT; CDR3 protein: CASSLDRGTEAFF
J gene: TRBJ1-2; CDR3 length: 15; V gene: TRBV10-3; clone size: -; D gene: TRBD1; CDR3 DNA: TGTGCCATCAGGAGGACAGGGGAAGCTAACTATGGCTACACCTTC; CDR3 protein: CAIRRTGEANYGYTF
J gene: TRBJ2-2; CDR3 length: 19; V gene: TRBV19; clone size: once; D gene: TRBD2; CDR3 DNA: TGTGCCAGTAATCCCCTCGGGTTGCGGGAGGGGCCGAACACCGGGGAGCTGTTTTTT; CDR3 protein: CASNPLGLREGPNTGELFF
J gene: TRBJ2-1; CDR3 length: 15; V gene: TRBV9; clone size: -; D gene: TRBD2; CDR3 DNA: TGTGCCAGCAGCCTGGCTAGCGGGCCCTACAATGAGCAGTTCTTC; CDR3 protein: CASSLASGPYNEQFF
J gene: TRBJ2-7; CDR3 length: 14; V gene: TRBV9; clone size: few; D gene: TRBD1; CDR3 DNA: TGTGCCAGCAGCACAACCGGGACAGGCTACGAGCAGTACTTC; CDR3 protein: CASSTTGTGYEQYF
J gene: TRBJ1-1; CDR3 length: 17; V gene: TRBV5-1; clone size: -; D gene: TRBD1; CDR3 DNA: TGCGCCAGCAGCTTTGACCGGGACAGGGGATTTTTAACTGAAGCTTTCTTT; CDR3 protein: CASSFDRDRGFLTEAFF
J gene: TRBJ2-2; CDR3 length: 17; V gene: TRBV5-1; clone size: -; D gene: -; CDR3 DNA: TGCGCCAGCAGCTTTAACCCGGGACAAGGAATGACCGGGGAGCTGTTTTTT; CDR3 protein: CASSFNPGQGMTGELFF